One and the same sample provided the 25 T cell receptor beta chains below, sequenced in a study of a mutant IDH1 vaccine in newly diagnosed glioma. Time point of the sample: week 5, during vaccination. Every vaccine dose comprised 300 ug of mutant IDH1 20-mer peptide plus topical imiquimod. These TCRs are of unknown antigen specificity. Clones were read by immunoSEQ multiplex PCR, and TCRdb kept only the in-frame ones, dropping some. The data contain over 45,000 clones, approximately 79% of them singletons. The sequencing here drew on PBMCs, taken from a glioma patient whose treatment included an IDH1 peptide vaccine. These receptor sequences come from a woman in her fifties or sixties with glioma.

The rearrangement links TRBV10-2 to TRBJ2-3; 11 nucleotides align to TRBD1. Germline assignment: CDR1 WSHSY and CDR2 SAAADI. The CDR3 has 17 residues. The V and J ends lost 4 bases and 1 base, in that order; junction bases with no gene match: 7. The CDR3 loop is CASSGMDRGLRTDTQYF. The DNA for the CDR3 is TGCGCCAGCAGTGGGATGGACAGGGGGCTCCGCACAGATACGCAGTATTTT.

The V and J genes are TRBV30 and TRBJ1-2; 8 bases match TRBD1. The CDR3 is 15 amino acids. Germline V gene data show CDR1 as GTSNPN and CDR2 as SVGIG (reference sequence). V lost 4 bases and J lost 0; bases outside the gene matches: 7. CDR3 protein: CAWTSKTGANYGYTF. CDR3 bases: TGTGCCTGGACGTCGAAGACAGGGGCTAACTATGGCTACACCTTC. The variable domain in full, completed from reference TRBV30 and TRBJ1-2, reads SQTIHQWPATLVQPVGSPLSLECTVEGTSNPNLYWYRQAAGRGLQLLFYSVGIGQISSEVPQNLSASRPQDRQFILSSKKLLLSDSGFYLCAWTSKTGANYGYTFGSGTRLTVV.

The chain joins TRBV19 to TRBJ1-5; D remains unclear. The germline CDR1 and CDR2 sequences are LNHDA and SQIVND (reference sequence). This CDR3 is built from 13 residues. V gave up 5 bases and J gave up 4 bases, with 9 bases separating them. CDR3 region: CASSLRNNQPQHF. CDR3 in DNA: TGTGCCAGTAGTCTCCGGAATAATCAGCCCCAGCATTTT.

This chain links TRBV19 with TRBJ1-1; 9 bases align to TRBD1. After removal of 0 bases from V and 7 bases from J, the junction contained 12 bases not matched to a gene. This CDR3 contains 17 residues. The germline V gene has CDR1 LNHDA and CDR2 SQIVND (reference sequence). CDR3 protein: CASSIDAGTGQLGEAFF. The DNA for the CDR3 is TGTGCCAGTAGTATAGATGCTGGGACAGGGCAACTTGGTGAAGCTTTCTTT.

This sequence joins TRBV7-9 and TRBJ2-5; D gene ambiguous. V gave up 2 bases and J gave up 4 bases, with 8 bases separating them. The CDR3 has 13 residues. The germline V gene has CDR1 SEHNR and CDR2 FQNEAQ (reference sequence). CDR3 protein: CASSLRGAETQYF. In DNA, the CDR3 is TGTGCCAGCAGCTTACGCGGCGCAGAGACCCAGTACTTC.

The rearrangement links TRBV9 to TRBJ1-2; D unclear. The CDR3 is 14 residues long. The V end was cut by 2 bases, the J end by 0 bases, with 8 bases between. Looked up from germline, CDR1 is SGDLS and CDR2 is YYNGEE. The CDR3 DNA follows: TGTGCCAGCAGCGTCCCTGGGTCTAACTATGGCTACACCTTC. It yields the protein CASSVPGSNYGYTF.

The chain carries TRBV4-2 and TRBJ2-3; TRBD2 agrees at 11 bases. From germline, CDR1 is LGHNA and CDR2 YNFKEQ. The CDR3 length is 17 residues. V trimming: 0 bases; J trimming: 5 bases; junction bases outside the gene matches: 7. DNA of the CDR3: TGTGCCAGCAGCCAAGAACGGCGCCTAGCGGGGGGAGATACGCAGTATTTT. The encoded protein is CASSQERRLAGGDTQYF.

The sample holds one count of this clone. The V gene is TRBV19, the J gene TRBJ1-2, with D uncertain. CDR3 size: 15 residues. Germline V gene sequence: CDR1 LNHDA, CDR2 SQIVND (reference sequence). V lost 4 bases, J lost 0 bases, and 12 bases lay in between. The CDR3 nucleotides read TGTGCCAGTAGTAACTGGGATTCTACTAACTATGGCTACACCTTC. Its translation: CASSNWDSTNYGYTF.

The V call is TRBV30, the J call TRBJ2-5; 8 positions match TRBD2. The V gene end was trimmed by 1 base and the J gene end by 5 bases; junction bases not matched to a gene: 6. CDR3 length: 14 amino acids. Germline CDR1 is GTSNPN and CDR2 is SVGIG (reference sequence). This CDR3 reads CAWSGTGGYETQYF. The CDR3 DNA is TGTGCCTGGAGTGGAACGGGGGGGTATGAGACCCAGTACTTC.

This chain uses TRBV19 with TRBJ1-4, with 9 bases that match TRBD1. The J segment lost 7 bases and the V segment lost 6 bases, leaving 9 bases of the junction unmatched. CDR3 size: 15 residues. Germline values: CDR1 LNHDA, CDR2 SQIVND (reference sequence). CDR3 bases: TGTGCCAGTAGCTATCCGGGACAGGGAGGTGAAAAACTGTTTTTT. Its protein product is CASSYPGQGGEKLFF.

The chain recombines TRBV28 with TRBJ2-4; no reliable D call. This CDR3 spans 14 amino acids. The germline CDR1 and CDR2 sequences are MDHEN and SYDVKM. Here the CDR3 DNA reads TGTGCTAGTTGCCTTCCGCTAGCCAAAAACATTCAGTACTTC. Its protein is CASCLPLAKNIQYF.

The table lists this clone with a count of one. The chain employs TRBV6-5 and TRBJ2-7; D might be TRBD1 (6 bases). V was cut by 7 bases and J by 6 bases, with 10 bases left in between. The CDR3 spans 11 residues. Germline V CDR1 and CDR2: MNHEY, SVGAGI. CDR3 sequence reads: CASTQGGEQYF. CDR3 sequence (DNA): TGTGCCAGCACCCAAGGGGGCGAGCAGTACTTC.

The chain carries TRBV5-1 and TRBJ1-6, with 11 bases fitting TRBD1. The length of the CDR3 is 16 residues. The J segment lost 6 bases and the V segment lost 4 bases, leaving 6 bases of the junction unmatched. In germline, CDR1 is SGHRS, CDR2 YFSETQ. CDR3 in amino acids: CASSMGQGVPNSPLHF. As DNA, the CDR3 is TGCGCCAGCAGCATGGGACAGGGGGTACCTAATTCACCCCTCCACTTT.

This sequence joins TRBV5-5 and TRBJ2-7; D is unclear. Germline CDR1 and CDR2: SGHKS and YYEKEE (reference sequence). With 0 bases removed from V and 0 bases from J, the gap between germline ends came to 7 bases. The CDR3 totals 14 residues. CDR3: CASSLDGRSYEQYF. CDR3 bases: TGTGCCAGCAGCTTGGACGGACGCTCCTACGAGCAGTACTTC.

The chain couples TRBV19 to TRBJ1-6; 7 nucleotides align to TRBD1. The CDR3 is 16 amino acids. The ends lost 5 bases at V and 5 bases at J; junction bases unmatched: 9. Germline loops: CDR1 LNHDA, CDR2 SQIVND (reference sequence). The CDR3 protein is CASSRRRQGDNSPLHF. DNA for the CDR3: TGTGCCAGTAGTCGACGTCGACAGGGTGATAATTCACCCCTCCACTTT.

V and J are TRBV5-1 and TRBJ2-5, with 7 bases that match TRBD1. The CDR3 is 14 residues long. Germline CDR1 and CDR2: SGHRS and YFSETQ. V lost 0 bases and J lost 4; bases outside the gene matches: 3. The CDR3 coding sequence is TGCGCCAGCAGCTTGGGACAGGGTGGAGAGACCCAGTACTTC. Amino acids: CASSLGQGGETQYF.

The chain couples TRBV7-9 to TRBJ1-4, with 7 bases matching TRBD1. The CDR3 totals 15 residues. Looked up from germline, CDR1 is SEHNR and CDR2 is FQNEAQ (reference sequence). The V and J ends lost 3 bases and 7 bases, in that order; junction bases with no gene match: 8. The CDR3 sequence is CASSLATGLSEKLFF. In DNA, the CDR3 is TGTGCCAGCAGCTTGGCGACAGGGCTAAGTGAAAAACTGTTTTTT.

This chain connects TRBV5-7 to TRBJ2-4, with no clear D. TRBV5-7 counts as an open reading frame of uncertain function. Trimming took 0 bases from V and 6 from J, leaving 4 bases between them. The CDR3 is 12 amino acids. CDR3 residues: CASSLDVNIQYF. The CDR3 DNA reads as TGTGCCAGCAGCTTGGACGTAAACATTCAGTACTTC.

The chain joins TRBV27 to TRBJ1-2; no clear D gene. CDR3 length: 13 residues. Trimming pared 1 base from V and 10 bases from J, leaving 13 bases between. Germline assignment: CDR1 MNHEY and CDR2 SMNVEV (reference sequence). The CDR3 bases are TGTGCCAGCAGTTTATGGTCCGGACTGGACTACACCTTC. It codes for CASSLWSGLDYTF.

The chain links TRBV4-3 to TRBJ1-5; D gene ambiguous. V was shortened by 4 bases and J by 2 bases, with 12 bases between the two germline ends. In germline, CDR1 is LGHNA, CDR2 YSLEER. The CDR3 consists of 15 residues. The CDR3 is CASSRNPDGNQPQHF. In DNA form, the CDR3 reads TGCGCCAGCAGCCGAAATCCAGACGGCAATCAGCCCCAGCATTTT.

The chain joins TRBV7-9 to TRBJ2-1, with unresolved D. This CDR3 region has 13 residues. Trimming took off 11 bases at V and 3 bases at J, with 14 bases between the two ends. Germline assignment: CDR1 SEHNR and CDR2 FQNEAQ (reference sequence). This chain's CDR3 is CAVALRNYNEQFF. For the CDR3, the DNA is TGTGCCGTTGCCCTCAGGAACTACAATGAGCAGTTCTTC.

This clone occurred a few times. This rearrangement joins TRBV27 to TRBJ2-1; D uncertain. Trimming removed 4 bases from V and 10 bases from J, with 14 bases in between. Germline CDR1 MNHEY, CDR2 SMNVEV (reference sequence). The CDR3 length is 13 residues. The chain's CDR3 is CASSSLGPWEQFF. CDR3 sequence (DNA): TGTGCCAGCAGTTCGCTAGGCCCGTGGGAGCAGTTCTTC.

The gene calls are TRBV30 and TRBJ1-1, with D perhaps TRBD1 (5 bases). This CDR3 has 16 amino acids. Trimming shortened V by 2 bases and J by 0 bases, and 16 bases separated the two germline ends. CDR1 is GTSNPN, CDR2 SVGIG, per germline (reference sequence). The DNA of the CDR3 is TGTGCCTGGAGTCTTCTGAGGGGCAAGATGAACACTGAAGCTTTCTTT. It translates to CAWSLLRGKMNTEAFF.

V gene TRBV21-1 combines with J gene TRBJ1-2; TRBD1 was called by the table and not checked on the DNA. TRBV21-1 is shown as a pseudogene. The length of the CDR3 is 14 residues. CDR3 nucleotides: TGTGCCAGCAGCAACGGGACAGGTTTCTATGGCTACACCTTC. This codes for CASSNGTGFYGYTF.

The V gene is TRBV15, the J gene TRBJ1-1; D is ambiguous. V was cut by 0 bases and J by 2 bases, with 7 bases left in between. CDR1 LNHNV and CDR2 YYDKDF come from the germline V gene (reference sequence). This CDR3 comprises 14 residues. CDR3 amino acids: CATSRDLLNTEAFF. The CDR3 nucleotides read TGTGCCACCAGCAGAGACCTTCTAAACACTGAAGCTTTCTTT.